This is a list of T cell receptor beta chains from one sample in a study of control samples from healthy donors and cancer patients. The method was immunoSEQ multiplex PCR; TCRdb's version includes in-frame clones alone and lacks a portion of them. The table lists about 65,000 clones, 90% of them singletons. The specimen sequenced was PBMCs. All receptors come from a woman aged 50 to 60 with colorectal cancer. The CDR3 runs from the conserved cysteine through the conserved F or W. Each record gives: V gene, J gene, D gene, clone size, CDR3 DNA, CDR3 protein. A D gene is named only where the DNA matches it firmly. Only part of the rows carry a size: once, few, many, or a class if the clone is expanded.

TRBV3-1/TRBV3-2	TRBJ2-5	TRBD2	-	TGTGCCAGCAGCCAGGGGCTAGCGGGAGGGCCAGAGACCCAGTACTTC	CASSQGLAGGPETQYF
TRBV7-9	TRBJ2-7	-	-	TGTGCCAGCAGCTTAGAACAGTTATTAAACGAGCAGTACTTC	CASSLEQLLNEQYF
TRBV12-3/TRBV12-4	TRBJ1-3	-	few	TGTGCCAGCACCGTCCCAACTGGAAACACCATATATTTT	CASTVPTGNTIYF
TRBV7-3	TRBJ1-2	-	-	TGTGCCAGCACTGTTCGGGGTGACGGCTACACCTTC	CASTVRGDGYTF
TRBV28	TRBJ2-5	-	-	TGTGCCAGCAACATACGGGAGACCCAGTACTTC	CASNIRETQYF
TRBV13	TRBJ2-1	TRBD2	-	TGTGCCAGCAGCTGGCTAGCGGGAGGGAGCTCCTACAATGAGCAGTTCTTC	CASSWLAGGSSYNEQFF
TRBV28	TRBJ2-5	-	-	TGTGCCAGCAGGACCGGGGAGGAGACCCAGTACTTC	CASRTGEETQYF
TRBV30	TRBJ1-6	-	-	TGTGCCTGGAGTGTATCCCGGGGGGATTCACCCCTCCACTTT	CAWSVSRGDSPLHF
TRBV13	TRBJ1-4	-	-	TGTGCCAGCAGCTTCGGACAGTTGAATGAAAAACTGTTTTTT	CASSFGQLNEKLFF
TRBV19	TRBJ1-2	TRBD1	-	TGTGCCAGTAGTCCCGGACAGGCCTATGGCTACACCTTC	CASSPGQAYGYTF
TRBV18	TRBJ1-5	-	-	TGTGCCAGCTCACCCCCAAATCAGCCCCAGCATTTT	CASSPPNQPQHF
TRBV2	TRBJ2-3	-	once	TGTGCCAGCAGTGAAGGTTGGTTCACAGATACGCAGTATTTT	CASSEGWFTDTQYF
TRBV5-6	TRBJ1-1	TRBD1	-	TGTGCCAGCAGCTCGTTGGGTGGACAGGGAACTGAAGCTTTCTTT	CASSSLGGQGTEAFF
TRBV9	TRBJ2-1	-	-	TGTGCCAGCAGCGTTAACTATGTGGATGAGCAGTTCTTC	CASSVNYVDEQFF
TRBV19	TRBJ2-2	-	-	TGTGCCAGCCATGTGAGCGGTATCCCCACCGGGGAGCTGTTTTTT	CASHVSGIPTGELFF
TRBV7-6	TRBJ1-1	TRBD1	-	TGTGCCAGCAGCATGGACAGGGAGGCCACTGAAGCTTTCTTT	CASSMDREATEAFF
TRBV19	TRBJ1-6	-	-	TGTGCCCCTCGGGTTTCGTTAATTTCACCCCTCCACTTT	CAPRVSLISPLHF
TRBV28	TRBJ1-2	-	-	TGTGCCAGCAGCACCCCAGGGTTCTATGGCTACACCTTC	CASSTPGFYGYTF
TRBV14	TRBJ2-7	-	-	TGTGCCAGCAGCCAGGGGGGCAATATTCACTCCTACGAGCAGTACTTC	CASSQGGNIHSYEQYF
TRBV9	TRBJ2-5	-	-	TGTGCCAGCAGTGACCCGATTGAGGGCCGCCAAGAGACCCAGTACTTC	CASSDPIEGRQETQYF
TRBV19	TRBJ1-2	-	-	TGTGCCGTTGGACAAGTCCCAAATACCTATGAGGGCTACACCTTC	CAVGQVPNTYEGYTF
TRBV29-1	TRBJ2-2	-	-	TGCAGCGTCACCATGGGGGGTAACACCGGGGAGCTGTTTTTT	CSVTMGGNTGELFF
TRBV6-5	TRBJ2-7	-	-	TGTGCCAGCAGTTACGTGGGGAACCGCCACGAGCAGTACTTC	CASSYVGNRHEQYF
TRBV5-4	TRBJ2-2	TRBD2	once	TGTGCCAGCAGCTTAGCCGGGGGGTCCGGGGAGCTGTTTTTT	CASSLAGGSGELFF
TRBV2	TRBJ2-4	-	-	TGTGCCAGCAGTGCGGACAGTCTCGACATTCAGTACTTC	CASSADSLDIQYF
TRBV10-2	TRBJ2-3	-	few	TGCGCCAGCAGTGAGCAGGGGGGGCCAGATACGCAGTATTTT	CASSEQGGPDTQYF
TRBV13	TRBJ1-2	-	-	TGTGCCAGCAGCAGATACAGTACTAACTATGGCTACACCTTC	CASSRYSTNYGYTF
TRBV27	TRBJ1-2	-	-	TGTGCCAGCAGTTCTCAGGGCCTCGGGGGCTACACCTTC	CASSSQGLGGYTF
TRBV7-2	TRBJ1-2	-	-	TGTGCCAGCACCCCGGGGGGGACTGCCTATGGCTACACCTTC	CASTPGGTAYGYTF
TRBV7-3	TRBJ2-3	-	-	TGTGCCAGCAGCTTAATCCCCTATAGCAGGGGAGGTGATGATACGCAGTATTTT	CASSLIPYSRGGDDTQYF
TRBV6-5	TRBJ1-5	-	-	TGTGCCACCCTGGTACAGAGCAATCAGCCCCAGCATTTT	CATLVQSNQPQHF
TRBV19	TRBJ1-5	TRBD1	-	TGTGCCAGTAGTATAACAGGGGAGTGGGGTCAGCCCCAGCATTTT	CASSITGEWGQPQHF
TRBV30	TRBJ1-1	-	-	TGTGCCTGGAGTGTACCAGGGAGGATGAACACTGAAGCTTTCTTT	CAWSVPGRMNTEAFF
TRBV5-1	TRBJ1-1	-	-	TGCGCCAGCAGTGGCAGACCGAACACTGAAGCTTTCTTT	CASSGRPNTEAFF
TRBV7-3	TRBJ1-1	-	-	TGTGCCAGCAGCTTCCCGACAGAGAACACTGAAGCTTTCTTT	CASSFPTENTEAFF
TRBV5-4	TRBJ1-5	TRBD1	-	TGTGCCAGCAGCTTGGACAGGGGAAGCAATCAGCCCCAGCATTTT	CASSLDRGSNQPQHF
TRBV5-1	TRBJ1-2	-	-	TGCGCCAGCAGCTTGCACCCAGAAAACTCCTATGGCTACACCTTC	CASSLHPENSYGYTF
TRBV5-8	TRBJ2-4	-	-	TGTGCCAGCAGCCACGGGACGGATCAGTACTTC	CASSHGTDQYF
TRBV29-1	TRBJ2-3	-	-	TGCAGCGCCAGAAGAACAGATACGCAGTATTTT	CSARRTDTQYF
TRBV2	TRBJ1-2	TRBD1	-	TGTGCCAGTGAGCCGGGACAGGGGGAGAGTGGCTACACCTTC	CASEPGQGESGYTF
TRBV5-6	TRBJ1-1	-	once	TGTGCCAGCAGCTTGGCTTTGGGGATGACAGGGAACACTGAAGCTTTCTTT	CASSLALGMTGNTEAFF
TRBV19	TRBJ2-5	TRBD2	-	TGTGCCAGTAGGACTGGACTAGCGGGGCAAGAGACCCAGTACTTC	CASRTGLAGQETQYF
TRBV5-1	TRBJ1-1	-	-	TGCGCCAGCAGCTTGGTCGAGCCAGGGGAAGGAAACACTGAAGCTTTCTTT	CASSLVEPGEGNTEAFF
TRBV5-6	TRBJ1-1	TRBD1	-	TGTGCCAGCAGCTGGGGGACAGGGAAGAACACTGAAGCTTTCTTT	CASSWGTGKNTEAFF
TRBV7-9	TRBJ2-5	TRBD2	-	TGTGCCAGCAGCTTAGCGCCGACTAGCGGGGGTGAGACCCAGTACTTC	CASSLAPTSGGETQYF
TRBV19	TRBJ1-4	TRBD1	-	TGTGCCAGTAGTACTAGACAGGGGGACGTTGAAAAACTGTTTTTT	CASSTRQGDVEKLFF
TRBV19	TRBJ2-5	-	once	TGTGCCAGTAGTCGCGTAGCGGCTCAAGAGACCCAGTACTTC	CASSRVAAQETQYF
TRBV7-9	TRBJ1-4	-	-	TGTGCCAGCAGCTTCTATCAGGAAAAACTGTTTTTT	CASSFYQEKLFF
TRBV5-6	TRBJ1-1	-	-	TGTGCCAGCAGCTTAGGGGCGGCAGGACAGAACACTGAAGCTTTCTTT	CASSLGAAGQNTEAFF
TRBV20-1	TRBJ1-5	-	-	TGCAGTGCTAGTCTCTCTCGAGGCTACAATCAGCCCCAGCATTTT	CSASLSRGYNQPQHF
TRBV5-1	TRBJ2-7	-	-	TGCGCCAGCAGCTTGACATCGGCCGAGCAGTACTTC	CASSLTSAEQYF